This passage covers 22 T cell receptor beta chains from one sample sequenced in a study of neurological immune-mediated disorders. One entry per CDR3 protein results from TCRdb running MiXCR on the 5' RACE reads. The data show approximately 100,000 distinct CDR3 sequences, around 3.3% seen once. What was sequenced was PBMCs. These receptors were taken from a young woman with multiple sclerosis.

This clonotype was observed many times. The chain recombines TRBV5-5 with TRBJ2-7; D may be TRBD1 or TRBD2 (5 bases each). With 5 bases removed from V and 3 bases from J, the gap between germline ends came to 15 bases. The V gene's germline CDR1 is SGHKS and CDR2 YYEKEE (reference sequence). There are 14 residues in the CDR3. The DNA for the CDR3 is TGTGCCAGCAGTACAACCGGGACGGACTACGAGCAGTACTTC. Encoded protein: CASSTTGTDYEQYF.

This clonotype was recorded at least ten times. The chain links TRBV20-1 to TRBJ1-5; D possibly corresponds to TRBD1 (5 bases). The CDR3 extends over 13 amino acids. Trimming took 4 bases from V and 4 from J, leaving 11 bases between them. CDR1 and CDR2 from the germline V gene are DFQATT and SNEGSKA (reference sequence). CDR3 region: CSATITGNQPQHF. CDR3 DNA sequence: TGCAGTGCTACGATCACAGGAAATCAGCCCCAGCATTTT.

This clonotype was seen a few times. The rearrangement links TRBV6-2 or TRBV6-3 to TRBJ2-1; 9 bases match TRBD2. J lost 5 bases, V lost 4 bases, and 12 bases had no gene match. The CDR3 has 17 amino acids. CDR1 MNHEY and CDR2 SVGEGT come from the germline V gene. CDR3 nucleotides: TGTGCCAGCAGTTCCGGCGCAGCGGGAGGATCTGACAATGAGCAGTTCTTC. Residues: CASSSGAAGGSDNEQFF.

In nucleotides, the CDR3 is TGTGCCACCAGTGCCCCCGGAGTCACCTACAATGAGCAGTTCTTC. It is translated as CATSAPGVTYNEQFF. The J gene is TRBJ2-1, the V gene TRBV24-1; D remains ambiguous. The germline gives CDR1 KGHDR, CDR2 SFDVKD. CDR3 size: 15 residues. V was cut by 5 bases and J by 2 bases, with 12 bases left in between.

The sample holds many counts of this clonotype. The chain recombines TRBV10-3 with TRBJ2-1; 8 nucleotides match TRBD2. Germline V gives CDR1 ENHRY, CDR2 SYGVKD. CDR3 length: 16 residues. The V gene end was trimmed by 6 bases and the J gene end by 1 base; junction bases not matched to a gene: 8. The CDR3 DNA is TGTGCCATCAGCAAGATGAGCGGGGGATCCTACAATGAGCAGTTCTTC. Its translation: CAISKMSGGSYNEQFF.

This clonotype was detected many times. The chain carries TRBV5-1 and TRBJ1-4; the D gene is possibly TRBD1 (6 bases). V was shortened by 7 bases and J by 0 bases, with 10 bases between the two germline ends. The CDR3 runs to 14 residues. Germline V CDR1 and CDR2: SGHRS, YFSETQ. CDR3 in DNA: TGCGCCAGCCGACCAGGGGCAACTAATGAAAAACTGTTTTTT. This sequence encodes CASRPGATNEKLFF.

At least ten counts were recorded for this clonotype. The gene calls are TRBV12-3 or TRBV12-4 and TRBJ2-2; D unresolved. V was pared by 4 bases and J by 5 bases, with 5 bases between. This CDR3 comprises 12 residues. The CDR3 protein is CASSSGTGELFF. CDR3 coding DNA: TGTGCCAGCAGTTCAGGAACCGGGGAGCTGTTTTTT.

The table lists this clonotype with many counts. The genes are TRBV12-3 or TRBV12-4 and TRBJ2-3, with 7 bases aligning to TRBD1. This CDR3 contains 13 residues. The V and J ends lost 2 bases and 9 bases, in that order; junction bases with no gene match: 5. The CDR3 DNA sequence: TGTGCCAGCAGTTTAAAGGGGGCGAGGACGCAGTATTTT. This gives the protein CASSLKGARTQYF.

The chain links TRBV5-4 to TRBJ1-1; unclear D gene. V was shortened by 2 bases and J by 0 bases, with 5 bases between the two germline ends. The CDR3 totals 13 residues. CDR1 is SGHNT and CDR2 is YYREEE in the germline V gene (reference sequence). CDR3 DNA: TGTGCCAGCAGCTTTAGCATGAACACTGAAGCTTTCTTT. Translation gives CASSFSMNTEAFF.

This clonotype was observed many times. The CDR3 loop is CASGAAVGEQYF. The CDR3 nucleotides are TGCGCCAGCGGGGCGGCGGTCGGAGAGCAGTACTTC. The chain joins TRBV5-1 to TRBJ2-7; tentatively, D is TRBD1 (5 bases). The V and J ends lost 7 bases and 7 bases respectively, with 15 bases between them. Germline assignment: CDR1 SGHRS and CDR2 YFSETQ. The CDR3 extends over 12 amino acids.

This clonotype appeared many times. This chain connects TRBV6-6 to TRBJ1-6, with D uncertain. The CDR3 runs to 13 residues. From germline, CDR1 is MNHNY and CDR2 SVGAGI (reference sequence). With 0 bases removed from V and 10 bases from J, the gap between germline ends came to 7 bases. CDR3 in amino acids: CASSYSRGSPLHF. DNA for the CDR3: TGTGCCAGCAGTTACTCTCGGGGATCACCCCTCCACTTT.

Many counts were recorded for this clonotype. This CDR3 is CASSGPRSSGSTYNEQFF. The CDR3 DNA follows: TGTGCCAGCAGCGGACCAAGAAGTAGCGGGAGTACTTACAATGAGCAGTTCTTC. The chain joins TRBV4-2 to TRBJ2-1, with 9 bases aligning to TRBD2. V dropped 5 bases and J dropped 4; count of bases not matched to a gene: 15. Germline V gene lookup returns CDR1 LGHNA and CDR2 YNFKEQ. The CDR3 is 18 residues long.

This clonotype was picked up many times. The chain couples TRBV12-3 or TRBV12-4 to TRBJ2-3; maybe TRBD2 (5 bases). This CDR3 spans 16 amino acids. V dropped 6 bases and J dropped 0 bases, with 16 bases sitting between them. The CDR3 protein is CASRAGLAVSTDTQYF. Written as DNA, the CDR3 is TGTGCCAGCAGGGCCGGACTGGCGGTTAGCACAGATACGCAGTATTTT.

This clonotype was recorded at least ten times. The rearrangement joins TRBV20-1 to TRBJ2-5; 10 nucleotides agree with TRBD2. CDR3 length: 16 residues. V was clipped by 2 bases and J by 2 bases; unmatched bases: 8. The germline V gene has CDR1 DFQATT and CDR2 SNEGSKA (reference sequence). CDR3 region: CSARRERGGGQETQYF. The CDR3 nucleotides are TGCAGTGCTAGAAGGGAGCGGGGGGGAGGGCAAGAGACCCAGTACTTC.

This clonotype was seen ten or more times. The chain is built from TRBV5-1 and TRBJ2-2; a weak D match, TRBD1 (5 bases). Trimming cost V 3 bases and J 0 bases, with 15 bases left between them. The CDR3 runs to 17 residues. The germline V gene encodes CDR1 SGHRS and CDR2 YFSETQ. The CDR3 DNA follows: TGCGCCAGCAGCTACTTAGAACAGGTGACGAACACCGGGGAGCTGTTTTTT. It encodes CASSYLEQVTNTGELFF.

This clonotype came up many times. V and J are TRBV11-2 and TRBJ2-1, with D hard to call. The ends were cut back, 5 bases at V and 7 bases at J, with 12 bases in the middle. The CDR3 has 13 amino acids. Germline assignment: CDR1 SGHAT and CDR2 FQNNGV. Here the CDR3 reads CASSVSNRNEQFF. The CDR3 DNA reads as TGTGCCAGCAGCGTGTCGAACAGAAATGAGCAGTTCTTC. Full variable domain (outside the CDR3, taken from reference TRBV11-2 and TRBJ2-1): EAGVAQSPRYKIIEKRQSVAFWCNPISGHATLYWYQQILGQGPKLLIQFQNNGVVDDSQLPKDRFSAERLKGVDSTLKIQPAKLEDSAVYLCASSVSNRNEQFFGPGTRLTVL.

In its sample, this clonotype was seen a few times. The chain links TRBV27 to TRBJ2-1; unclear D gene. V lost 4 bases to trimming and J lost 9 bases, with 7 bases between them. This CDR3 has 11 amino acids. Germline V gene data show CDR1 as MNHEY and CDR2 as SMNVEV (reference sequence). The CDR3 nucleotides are TGTGCCAGCAGTTATCGGAGTGAGCAGTTCTTC. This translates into CASSYRSEQFF.

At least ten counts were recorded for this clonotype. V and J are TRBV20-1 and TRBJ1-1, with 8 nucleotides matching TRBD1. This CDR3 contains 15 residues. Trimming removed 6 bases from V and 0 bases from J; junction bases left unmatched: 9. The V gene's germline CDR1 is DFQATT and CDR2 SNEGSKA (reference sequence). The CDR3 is CSAIRQGSMNTEAFF. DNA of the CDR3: TGCAGTGCGATCAGACAGGGGAGCATGAACACTGAAGCTTTCTTT.

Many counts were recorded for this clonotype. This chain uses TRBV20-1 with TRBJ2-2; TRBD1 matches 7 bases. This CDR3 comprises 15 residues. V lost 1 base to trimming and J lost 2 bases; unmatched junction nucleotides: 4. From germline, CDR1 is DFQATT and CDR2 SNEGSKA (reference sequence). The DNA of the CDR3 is TGCAGTGCTAGAGGGGACAGAGTTAACACCGGGGAGCTGTTTTTT. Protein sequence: CSARGDRVNTGELFF.

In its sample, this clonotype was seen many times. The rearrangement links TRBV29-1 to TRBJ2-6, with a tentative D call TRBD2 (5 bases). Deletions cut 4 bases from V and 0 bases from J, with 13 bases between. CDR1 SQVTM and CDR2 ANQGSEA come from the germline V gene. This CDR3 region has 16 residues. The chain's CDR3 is CSVGRLLSSGANVLTF. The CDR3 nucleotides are TGCAGCGTTGGGAGGCTTCTAAGCTCTGGGGCCAACGTCCTGACTTTC.

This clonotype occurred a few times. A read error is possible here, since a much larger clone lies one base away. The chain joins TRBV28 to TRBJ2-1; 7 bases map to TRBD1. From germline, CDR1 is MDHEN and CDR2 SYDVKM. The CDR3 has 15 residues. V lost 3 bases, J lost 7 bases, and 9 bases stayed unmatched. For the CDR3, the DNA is TGTGCCAGCAGTTTTAAACAGGGGAGAAGGAATGAGCAGTTCTTC. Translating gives CASSFKQGRRNEQFF.

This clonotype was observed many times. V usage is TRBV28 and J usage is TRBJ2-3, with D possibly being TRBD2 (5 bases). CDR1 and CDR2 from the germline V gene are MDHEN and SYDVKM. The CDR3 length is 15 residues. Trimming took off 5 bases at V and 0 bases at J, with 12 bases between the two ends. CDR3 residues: CASSTSKGSTDTQYF. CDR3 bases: TGTGCCAGCAGTACTAGTAAAGGCAGCACAGATACGCAGTATTTT.